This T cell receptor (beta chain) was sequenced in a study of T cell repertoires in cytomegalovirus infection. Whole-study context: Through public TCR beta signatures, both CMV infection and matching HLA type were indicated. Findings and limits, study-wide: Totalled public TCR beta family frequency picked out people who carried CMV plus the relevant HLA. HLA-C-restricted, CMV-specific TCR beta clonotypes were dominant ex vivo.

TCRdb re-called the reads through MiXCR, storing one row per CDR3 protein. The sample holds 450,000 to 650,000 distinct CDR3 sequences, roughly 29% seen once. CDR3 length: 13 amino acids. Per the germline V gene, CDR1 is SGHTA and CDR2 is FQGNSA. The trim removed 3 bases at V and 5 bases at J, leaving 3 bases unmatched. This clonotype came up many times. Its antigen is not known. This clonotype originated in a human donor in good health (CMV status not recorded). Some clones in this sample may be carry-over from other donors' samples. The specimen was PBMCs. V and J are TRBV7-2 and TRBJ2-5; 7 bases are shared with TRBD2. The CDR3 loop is CASSFMGGETQYF. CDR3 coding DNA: TGTGCCAGCAGCTTTATGGGGGGGGAGACCCAGTACTTC.